Listed here is a single T cell receptor (beta chain). It has no known antigen specificity. Base qualities were left out, and no much larger clone turns up one base away. This entry is derived from a study of OX40 agonist ivuxolimab in advanced cancers. Regarding the study in general: Ivuxolimab was an agonistic, fully human IgG2 monoclonal antibody directed against OX40 (CD134), a costimulatory receptor. The paper covers the monotherapy dose-escalation part of the phase I ivuxolimab trial, which included N of about 56 patients. Three dose-escalation patients achieved partial responses, one with hepatocellular carcinoma and two with cutaneous melanoma. Intravenous ivuxolimab was administered to patients every 2 weeks at six dose levels: 0.01, 0.1, 0.3, 1.5, 3 and 10 mg/kg. The dose-escalation cohort was almost 85% male with a mean age of approximately 60 years, ranging from about 20 to 85. Among the approximately 50 dose-escalation patients, 19 had hepatocellular carcinoma, roughly 15 melanoma, 9 renal cell carcinoma and 9 head and neck cancer. The point of sequencing TCRbeta in the periphery was to test whether ivuxolimab changed TCR sequence diversity and drove clonal T-cell expansion. Patients were allowed to have had prior anti-PD-1, anti-PD-L1 or anti-CTLA-4 therapy, and roughly 40% of the dose-escalation patients had been treated with checkpoint inhibitors.

The trial excluded patients who had a history of autoimmune disease or were on systemic immunosuppression. Peripheral blood for TCR sequencing was collected from all dose cohorts at baseline, on cycle 4 day 1, and on cycle 7 day 1. Samples came from an open-label, multicenter, first-in-human phase I dose-escalation trial of ivuxolimab. The trial enrolled adults with locally advanced or metastatic head and neck squamous cell, hepatocellular, melanoma or renal cell carcinoma. CD4+ and CD8+ T cells were sorted separately from peripheral blood before TCR sequencing. The investigation overall reported the following: Antigen specificity was not determined for the clonally expanded peripheral T cells. At doses from 0.1 to 3.0 mg/kg, clonal expansion was seen in both CD4+ and CD8+ blood T cells between baseline and week 6. Low levels of normalized T-cell clonal expansion were also shown by some nonresponding patients. In the 0.1-3.0 mg/kg groups, partial responders had among the lowest normalized peripheral clonal expansion, particularly in CD8+ T cells. After ivuxolimab, CD8+ T cells had more expanded clones than CD4+ T cells on average.

Genomic DNA was isolated from the sorted cells so that the TCRbeta CDR3 region could be sequenced. The immunoSEQ Assay was used for sequencing of TCRbeta CDR3 regions. TCRdb retrieved this table from immuneACCESS and kept in-frame rearrangements only. Not all clones are present; in checked studies, unresolved V genes account for under half, and no reason is known for the remainder. This sample comprises tens of thousands of clones, 75% to 85% of them detected only once. The top ten constitute 3.1% of the sample. Reading the germline V gene (reference sequence) gives CDR1 GTSNPN and CDR2 SVGIG. Trimming removed 0 bases from V and 6 bases from J, leaving 13 bases between the germline ends. Spanning cysteine to phenylalanine, the CDR3 consists of 14 amino acids. CDR3 DNA only is kept here, 42 bases in frame from base 1.

The sequence was collected from an adult with an advanced solid tumor such as melanoma, head and neck, liver or kidney cancer. The chain uses TRBV30 and TRBJ2-3, with a tentative D gene TRBD2 over 5 matching bases. Here the sequenced sample was CD4+ or CD8+ T cells sorted from blood, taken in a trial of the OX40 agonist ivuxolimab. The CDR3 protein sequence reads: CAWSVGRVKDTQYF. The nucleotides are TGTGCCTGGAGTGTAGGGCGGGTCAAGGATACGCAGTATTTT.